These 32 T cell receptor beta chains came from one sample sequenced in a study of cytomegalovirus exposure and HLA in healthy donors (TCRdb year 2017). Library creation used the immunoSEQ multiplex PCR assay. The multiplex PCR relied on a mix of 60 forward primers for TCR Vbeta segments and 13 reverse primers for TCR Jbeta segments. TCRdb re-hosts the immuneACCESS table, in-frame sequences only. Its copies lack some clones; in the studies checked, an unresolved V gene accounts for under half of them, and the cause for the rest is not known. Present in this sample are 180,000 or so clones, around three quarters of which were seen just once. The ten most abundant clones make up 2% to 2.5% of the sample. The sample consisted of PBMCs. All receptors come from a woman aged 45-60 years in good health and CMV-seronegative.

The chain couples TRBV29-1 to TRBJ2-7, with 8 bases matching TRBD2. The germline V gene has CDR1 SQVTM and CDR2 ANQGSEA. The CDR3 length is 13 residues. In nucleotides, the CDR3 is TGCAGTGCTAGCGGGCGGGACCTCTACGAGCAGTACTTC. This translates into CSASGRDLYEQYF.

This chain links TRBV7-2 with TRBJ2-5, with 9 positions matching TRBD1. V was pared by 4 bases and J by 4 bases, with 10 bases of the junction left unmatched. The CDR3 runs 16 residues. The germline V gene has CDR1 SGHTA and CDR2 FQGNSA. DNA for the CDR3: TGTGCCAGCAGCTCACAGGGGGCGCGGAGAGCAGAGACCCAGTACTTC. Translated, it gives CASSSQGARRAETQYF.

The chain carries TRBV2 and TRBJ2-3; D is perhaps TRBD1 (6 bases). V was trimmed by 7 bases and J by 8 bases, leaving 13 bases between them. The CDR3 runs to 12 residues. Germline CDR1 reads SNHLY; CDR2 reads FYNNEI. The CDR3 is CASIYGTRTQYF. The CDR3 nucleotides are TGTGCCAGCATCTACGGGACACGTACGCAGTATTTT.

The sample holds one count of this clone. In nucleotides, the CDR3 is TGTGCCAGCAGCCCTCGCAGCGGGAGGGCCTGGTACGAGCAGTACTTC. Amino acids: CASSPRSGRAWYEQYF. V gene TRBV14 combines with J gene TRBJ2-7, with 10 bases lining up with TRBD2. In germline, CDR1 is SGHDN, CDR2 FVKESK. This CDR3 is 16 amino acids long. The ends lost 4 bases at V and 4 bases at J; junction bases unmatched: 10.

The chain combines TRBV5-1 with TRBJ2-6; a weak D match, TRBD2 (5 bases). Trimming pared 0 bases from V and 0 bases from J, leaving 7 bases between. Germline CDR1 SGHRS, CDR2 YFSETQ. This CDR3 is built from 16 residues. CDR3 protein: CASSLEGSSGANVLTF. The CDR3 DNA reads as TGCGCCAGCAGCTTGGAAGGGAGCTCTGGGGCCAACGTCCTGACTTTC.

The CDR3 DNA reads as TGCGCCAGCAGCCCAAGAGCAGGGGGGCGCTATGAGCAGTTCTTC. Amino acid sequence: CASSPRAGGRYEQFF. The chain joins TRBV5-1 to TRBJ2-1; a weak D match, TRBD1 (7 bases). This CDR3 has 15 amino acids. Germline CDR1 and CDR2: SGHRS and YFSETQ. V was pared by 4 bases and J by 8 bases, with 19 bases between.

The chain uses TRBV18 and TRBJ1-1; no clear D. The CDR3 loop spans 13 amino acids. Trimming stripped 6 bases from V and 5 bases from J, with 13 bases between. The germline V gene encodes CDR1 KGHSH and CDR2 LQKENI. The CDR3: CASSPLRETEAFF. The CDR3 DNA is TGTGCCAGCTCCCCTTTGAGGGAAACTGAAGCTTTCTTT. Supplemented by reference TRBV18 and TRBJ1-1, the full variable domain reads NAGVMQNPRHLVRRRGQEARLRCSPMKGHSHVYWYRQLPEEGLKFMVYLQKENIIDESGMPKERFSAEFPKEGPSILRIQQVVRGDSAAYFCASSPLRETEAFFGQGTRLTVV.

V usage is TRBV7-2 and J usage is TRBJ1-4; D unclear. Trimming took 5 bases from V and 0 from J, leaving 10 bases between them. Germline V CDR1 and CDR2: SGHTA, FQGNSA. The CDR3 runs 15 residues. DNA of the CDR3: TGTGCCAGCAGCGAACAGCGGTCAACTAATGAAAAACTGTTTTTT. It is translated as CASSEQRSTNEKLFF. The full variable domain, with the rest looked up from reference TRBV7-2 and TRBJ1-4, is GAGVSQSPSNKVTEKGKDVELRCDPISGHTALYWYRQSLGQGLEFLIYFQGNSAPDKSGLPSDRFSAERTGGSVSTLTIQRTQQEDSAVYLCASSEQRSTNEKLFFGSGTQLSVL.

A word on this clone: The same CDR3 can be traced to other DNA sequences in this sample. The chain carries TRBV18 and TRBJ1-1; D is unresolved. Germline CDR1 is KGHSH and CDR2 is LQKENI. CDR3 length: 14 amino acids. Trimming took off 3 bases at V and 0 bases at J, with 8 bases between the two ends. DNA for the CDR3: TGTGCCAGCTCACCTAACAGCATGAACACTGAAGCTTTCTTT. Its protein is CASSPNSMNTEAFF.

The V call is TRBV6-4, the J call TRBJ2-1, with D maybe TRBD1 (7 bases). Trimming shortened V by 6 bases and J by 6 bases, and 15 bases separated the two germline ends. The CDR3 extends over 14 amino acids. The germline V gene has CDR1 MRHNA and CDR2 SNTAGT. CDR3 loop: CASSAGQQVNEQFF. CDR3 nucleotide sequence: TGTGCCAGCAGCGCGGGACAGCAAGTCAATGAGCAGTTCTTC.

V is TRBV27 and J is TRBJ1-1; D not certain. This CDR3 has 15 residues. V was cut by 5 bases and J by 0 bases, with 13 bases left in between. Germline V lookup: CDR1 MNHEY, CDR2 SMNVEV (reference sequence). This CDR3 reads CASSPPRGLNTEAFF. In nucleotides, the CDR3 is TGTGCCAGCAGTCCCCCGCGAGGGTTGAACACTGAAGCTTTCTTT.

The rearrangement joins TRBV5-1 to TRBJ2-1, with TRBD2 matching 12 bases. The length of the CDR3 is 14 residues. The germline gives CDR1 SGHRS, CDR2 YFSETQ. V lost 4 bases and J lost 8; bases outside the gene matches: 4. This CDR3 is CASSLAGGQHEQFF. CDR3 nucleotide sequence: TGCGCCAGCAGCCTAGCGGGGGGGCAGCATGAGCAGTTCTTC. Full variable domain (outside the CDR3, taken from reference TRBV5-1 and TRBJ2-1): KAGVTQTPRYLIKTRGQQVTLSCSPISGHRSVSWYQQTPGQGLQFLFEYFSETQRNKGNFPGRFSGRQFSNSRSEMNVSTLELGDSALYLCASSLAGGQHEQFFGPGTRLTVL.

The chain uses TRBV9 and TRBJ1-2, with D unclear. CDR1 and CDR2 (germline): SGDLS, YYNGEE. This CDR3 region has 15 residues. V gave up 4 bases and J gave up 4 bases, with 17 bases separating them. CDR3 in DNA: TGTGCCAGCAGCACCTCCACTAGGGCAGCCTATGGCTACACCTTC. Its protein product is CASSTSTRAAYGYTF. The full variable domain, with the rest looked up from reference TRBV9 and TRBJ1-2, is DSGVTQTPKHLITATGQRVTLRCSPRSGDLSVYWYQQSLDQGLQFLIQYYNGEERAKGNILERFSAQQFPDLHSELNLSSLELGDSALYFCASSTSTRAAYGYTFGSGTRLTVV.

The CDR3 region is CASRGGASYEQYF. CDR3 coding DNA: TGTGCCAGCAGGGGCGGGGCCTCCTACGAGCAGTACTTC. V gene TRBV6-1 combines with J gene TRBJ2-5, with a possible D match to TRBD2 (6 bases). Gene TRBJ2-7 matches the end of the DNA better, so the J call may be wrong. The CDR3 runs 13 residues. The germline CDR1 and CDR2 sequences are MNHNS and SASEGT.

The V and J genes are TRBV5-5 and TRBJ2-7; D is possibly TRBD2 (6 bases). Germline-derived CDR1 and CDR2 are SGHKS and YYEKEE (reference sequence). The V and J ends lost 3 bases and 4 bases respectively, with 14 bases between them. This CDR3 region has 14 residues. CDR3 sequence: CASSSIHGGYEQYF. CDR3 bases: TGTGCCAGCAGCTCCATACATGGAGGGTACGAGCAGTACTTC.

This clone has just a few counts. Written as DNA, the CDR3 is TGTGCCAGCAGTTACCGCCTCGGTGATTCACCCCTCCACTTT. Protein: CASSYRLGDSPLHF. This sequence joins TRBV6-5 and TRBJ1-6, with D uncertain. Looked up from germline, CDR1 is MNHEY and CDR2 is SVGAGI. V was shortened by 2 bases and J by 8 bases, with 10 bases between the two germline ends. This CDR3 contains 14 residues.

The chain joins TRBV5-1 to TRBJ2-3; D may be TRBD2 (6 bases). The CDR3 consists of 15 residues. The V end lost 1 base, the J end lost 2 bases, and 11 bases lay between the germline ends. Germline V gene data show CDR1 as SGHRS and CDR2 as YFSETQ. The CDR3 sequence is CASSLFGGVTDTQYF. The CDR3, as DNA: TGCGCCAGCAGCTTGTTCGGAGGGGTCACAGATACGCAGTATTTT.

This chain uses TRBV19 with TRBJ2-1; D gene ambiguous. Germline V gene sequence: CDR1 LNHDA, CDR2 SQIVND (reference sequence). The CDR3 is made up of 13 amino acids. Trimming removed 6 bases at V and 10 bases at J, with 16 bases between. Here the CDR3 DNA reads TGTGCCAGTAGCGACTTTAGATCACCCGAGCAGTTCTTC. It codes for CASSDFRSPEQFF.

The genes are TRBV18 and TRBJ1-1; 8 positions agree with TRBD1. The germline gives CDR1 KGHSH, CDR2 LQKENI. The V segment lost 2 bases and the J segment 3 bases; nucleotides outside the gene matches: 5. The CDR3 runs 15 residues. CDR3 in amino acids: CASSPKKQGDTEAFF. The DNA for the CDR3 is TGTGCCAGCTCACCAAAAAAACAGGGGGACACTGAAGCTTTCTTT.

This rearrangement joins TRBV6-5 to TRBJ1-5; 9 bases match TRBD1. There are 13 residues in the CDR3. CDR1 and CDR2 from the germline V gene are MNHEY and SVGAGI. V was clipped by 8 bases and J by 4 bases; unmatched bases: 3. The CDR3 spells CASQDRGNQPQHF. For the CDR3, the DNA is TGTGCCAGCCAAGACAGGGGGAATCAGCCCCAGCATTTT.

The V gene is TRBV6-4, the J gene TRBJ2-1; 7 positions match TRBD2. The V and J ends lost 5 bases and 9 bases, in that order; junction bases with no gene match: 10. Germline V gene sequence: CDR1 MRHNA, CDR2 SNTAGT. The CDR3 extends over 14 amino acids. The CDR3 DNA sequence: TGTGCCAGCAGTAACCGGCTCGGGGAGGGTGAGCAGTTCTTC. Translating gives CASSNRLGEGEQFF.

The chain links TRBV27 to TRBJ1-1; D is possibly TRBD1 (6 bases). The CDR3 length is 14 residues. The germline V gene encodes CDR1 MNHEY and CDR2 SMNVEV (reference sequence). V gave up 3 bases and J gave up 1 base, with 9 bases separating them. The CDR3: CASSFQGSNTEAFF. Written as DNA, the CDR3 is TGTGCCAGCAGTTTTCAGGGGTCGAACACTGAAGCTTTCTTT.

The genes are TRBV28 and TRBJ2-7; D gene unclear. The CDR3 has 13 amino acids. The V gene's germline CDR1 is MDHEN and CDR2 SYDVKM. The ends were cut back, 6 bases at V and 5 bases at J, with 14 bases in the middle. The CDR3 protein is CASSPDGYNEQYF. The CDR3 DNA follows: TGTGCCAGCAGCCCAGACGGGTACAACGAGCAGTACTTC.

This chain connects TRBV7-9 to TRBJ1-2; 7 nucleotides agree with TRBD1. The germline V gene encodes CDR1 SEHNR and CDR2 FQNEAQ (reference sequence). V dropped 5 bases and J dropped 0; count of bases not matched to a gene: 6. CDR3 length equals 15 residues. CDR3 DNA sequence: TGTGCCAGCAGCCCGCGACAGGGAGCTAACTATGGCTACACCTTC. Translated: CASSPRQGANYGYTF.

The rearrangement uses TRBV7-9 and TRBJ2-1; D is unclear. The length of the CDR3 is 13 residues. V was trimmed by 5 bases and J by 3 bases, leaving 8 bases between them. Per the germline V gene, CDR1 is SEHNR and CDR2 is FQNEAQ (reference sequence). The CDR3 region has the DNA TGTGCCAGCAGCATCCTAGACTACAATGAGCAGTTCTTC. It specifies CASSILDYNEQFF.

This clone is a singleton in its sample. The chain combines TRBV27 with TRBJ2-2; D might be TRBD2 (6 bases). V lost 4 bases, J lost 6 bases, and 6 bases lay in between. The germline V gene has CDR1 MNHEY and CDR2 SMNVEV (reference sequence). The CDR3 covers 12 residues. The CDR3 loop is CASSWGAGELFF. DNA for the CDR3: TGTGCCAGCAGTTGGGGGGCCGGGGAGCTGTTTTTT.

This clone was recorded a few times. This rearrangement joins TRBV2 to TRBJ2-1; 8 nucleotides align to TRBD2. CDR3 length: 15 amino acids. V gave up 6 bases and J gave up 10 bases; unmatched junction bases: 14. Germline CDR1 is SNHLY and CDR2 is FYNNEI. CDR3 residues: CASSAQSGGLGEQFF. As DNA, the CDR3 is TGTGCCAGCAGCGCCCAGAGCGGGGGTTTGGGGGAGCAGTTCTTC.

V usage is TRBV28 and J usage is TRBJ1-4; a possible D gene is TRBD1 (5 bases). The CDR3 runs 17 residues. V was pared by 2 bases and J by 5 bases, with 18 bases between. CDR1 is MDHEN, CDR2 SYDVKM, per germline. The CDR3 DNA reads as TGTGCCAGCAGTTTACCAGTCGGGCAGGGAAGAAATGAAAAACTGTTTTTT. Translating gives CASSLPVGQGRNEKLFF.

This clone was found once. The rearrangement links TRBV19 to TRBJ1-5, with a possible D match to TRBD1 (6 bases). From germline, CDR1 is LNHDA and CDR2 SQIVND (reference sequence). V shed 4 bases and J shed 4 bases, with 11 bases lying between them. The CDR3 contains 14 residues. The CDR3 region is CASSTQGNNQPQHF. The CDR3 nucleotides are TGTGCCAGTAGTACACAGGGAAATAATCAGCCCCAGCATTTT.

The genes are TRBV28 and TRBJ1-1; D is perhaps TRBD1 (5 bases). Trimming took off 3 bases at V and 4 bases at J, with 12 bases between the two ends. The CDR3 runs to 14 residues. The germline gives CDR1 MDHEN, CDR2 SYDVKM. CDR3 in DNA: TGTGCCAGCAGTTTCCAACCGGGGGTCACTGAAGCTTTCTTT. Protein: CASSFQPGVTEAFF.

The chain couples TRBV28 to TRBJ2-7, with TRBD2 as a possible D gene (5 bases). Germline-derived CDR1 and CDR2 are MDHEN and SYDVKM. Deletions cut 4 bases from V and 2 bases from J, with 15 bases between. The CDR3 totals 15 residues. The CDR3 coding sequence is TGTGCCAGCAGTTGGGCCCGGACTCGTCCCTACGAGCAGTACTTC. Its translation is CASSWARTRPYEQYF.

CDR3 sequence (DNA): TGTGCCAGCAGCTTAGACAGGAGTCGCACTGAAGCTTTCTTT. Its protein product is CASSLDRSRTEAFF. The V call is TRBV7-6, the J call TRBJ1-1; the D gene is possibly TRBD1 (5 bases). The CDR3 spans 14 residues. Germline CDR1 and CDR2: SGHVS and FNYEAQ. The germline V and J ends were trimmed by 1 base and 4 bases, with 10 bases remaining between them.